The 4 T cell receptor beta chains given below trace back to one sample, sequenced in a study of blood T cell repertoires in COVID-19. Assay used: immunoSEQ multiplex PCR; TCRdb lists only in-frame clones, some missing. The sample includes 210,000 or so clones, around 80% of them seen just once. Sequenced: peripheral blood. The receptors stem from a middle-aged man with active or convalescent COVID-19.

This chain uses TRBV5-6 with TRBJ1-6, with a possible D match to TRBD1 (5 bases). CDR3 size: 14 residues. The V and J ends lost 1 base and 7 bases respectively, with 9 bases between them. Germline V gives CDR1 SGHDT, CDR2 YYEEEE. The CDR3 region is CASSLTTANSPLHF. The CDR3 DNA is TGTGCCAGCAGCTTGACGACAGCCAATTCACCCCTCCACTTT. The complete variable domain, with remaining parts taken from reference TRBV5-6 and TRBJ1-6, reads DAGVTQSPTHLIKTRGQQVTLRCSPKSGHDTVSWYQQALGQGPQFIFQYYEEEERQRGNFPDRFSGHQFPNYSSELNVNALLLGDSALYLCASSLTTANSPLHFGNGTRLTVT.

The J gene is TRBJ2-1, the V gene TRBV14, with 9 bases that match TRBD2. Germline V gives CDR1 SGHDN, CDR2 FVKESK. The CDR3 has 15 amino acids. Trimming at V came to 2 bases and at J to 5 bases, leaving 4 bases not matched to a gene. The CDR3, as DNA: TGTGCCAGCAGCCAACCGGGACTAGCTAACAATGAGCAGTTCTTC. Translating it yields CASSQPGLANNEQFF.

This CDR3 reads CASRKSPAGTSTDTQYF. As DNA, the CDR3 is TGTGCCAGCAGAAAGTCCCCCGCGGGGACCAGCACAGATACGCAGTATTTT. The rearrangement joins TRBV11-2 to TRBJ2-3; possible D gene TRBD2, 6 bases. Germline V CDR1 and CDR2: SGHAT, FQNNGV. The V gene lost 6 bases and the J gene lost 0 bases, with 19 bases spanning the gap. The CDR3 consists of 17 residues.

The chain carries TRBV15 and TRBJ1-2; D is unclear. The CDR3 consists of 13 residues. Looked up from germline, CDR1 is LNHNV and CDR2 is YYDKDF (reference sequence). Trimming cost V 0 bases and J 8 bases, with 10 bases left between them. Here the CDR3 DNA reads TGTGCCACCAGCAGAGATCGAGTCGGGGGCTACACCTTC. Amino acid sequence: CATSRDRVGGYTF.